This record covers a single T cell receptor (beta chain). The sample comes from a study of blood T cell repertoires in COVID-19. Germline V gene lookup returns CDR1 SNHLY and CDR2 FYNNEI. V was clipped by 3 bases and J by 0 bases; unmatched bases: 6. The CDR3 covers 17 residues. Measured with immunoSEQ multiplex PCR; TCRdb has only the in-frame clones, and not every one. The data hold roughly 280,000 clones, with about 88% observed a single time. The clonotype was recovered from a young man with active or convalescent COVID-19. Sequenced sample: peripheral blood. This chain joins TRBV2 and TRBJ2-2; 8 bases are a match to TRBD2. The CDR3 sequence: CASSDPRLASNTGELFF. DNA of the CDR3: TGTGCCAGCAGTGATCCTCGACTAGCGTCGAACACCGGGGAGCTGTTTTTT.